The clone carrying this TCR beta chain was seen a handful of times. Its target is unknown. Between the trimmed V and J ends, which lost 4 bases and 1 base, there was a span of 21 bases. This CDR3 is 18 amino acids long. Germline CDR1 is SGHVS and CDR2 is FQNEAQ. A second roughly 7 to 12 cycle PCR used barcoded and J-beta primers. TCRdb re-called the 5' RACE reads through MiXCR, storing one row per CDR3 protein. The profile shows 700,000 to 900,000 distinct CDR3 sequences, about 53% of them singletons. This entry comes from a study of blood T cells in healthy people across ages. Findings and limits, study-wide: TCR beta diversity per million T cells fell roughly linearly with age.

Sequences were obtained from blood. The receptor was derived from a man at least 80 years old in good health. This rearrangement joins TRBV7-8 to TRBJ2-3, with no clear D. CDR3 residues: CASSSSTNLDYRTDTQYF. Here the CDR3 DNA reads TGTGCCAGCAGCTCATCGACAAATCTAGATTATCGCACAGATACGCAGTATTTT.